This is a list of T cell receptor beta chains from one sample in a study of T cells in tumors after PD-1 blockade. Profiling relied on immunoSEQ multiplex PCR, and the TCRdb table lists in-frame clones only, not all of them. The sample includes some 60,000 clones, about four fifths of them seen just once. The sequences come from PBMCs, collected before anti-PD-1 treatment. The receptors were sampled from a human donor with basal cell carcinoma. CDR3s include the opening cysteine and the closing phenylalanine or tryptophan. A D gene is named only where the DNA matches it firmly. A row's size may be missing; if present it is once, few, many or a size class.

CANKGPDGDLTDTQYF TGTGCCAACAAAGGGCCCGACGGGGACCTCACAGATACGCAGTATTTT NA TRBJ2-3 TRBV24-1 NA
CASSPGRSLSEAFF TGTGCCAGCTCACCCGGTAGATCTTTGTCTGAAGCTTTCTTT NA TRBJ1-1 TRBV18 NA
CASSVDLGGTGELFF TGTGCCAGCAGCGTAGATTTAGGTGGGACCGGGGAGCTGTTTTTT NA TRBJ2-2 TRBV9 NA
CASRRTGAEAFF TGTGCCAGCAGGCGGACAGGGGCAGAAGCTTTCTTT NA TRBJ1-1 TRBV6-5 TRBD1
CASSPGLAAGEETQYF TGTGCCAGCAGCCCGGGACTAGCGGCAGGGGAAGAGACCCAGTACTTC once TRBJ2-5 TRBV9 TRBD2
CASRQEDRTGQPQHF TGTGCCAGCAGACAGGAGGACAGGACGGGTCAGCCCCAGCATTTT NA TRBJ1-5 TRBV6-5 TRBD1
CASSLEPYGYTF TGTGCCAGCAGCTTGGAACCCTATGGCTACACCTTC NA TRBJ1-2 TRBV5-6 NA
CASSSIGNTIYF TGTGCCAGCAGCTCTATCGGTAACACCATATATTTT NA TRBJ1-3 TRBV7-9 NA
CASSFPGVHEQFF TGTGCCAGCAGTTTCCCAGGGGTGCATGAGCAGTTCTTC NA TRBJ2-1 TRBV12-3/TRBV12-4 NA
CASSQRTGTGELFF TGCGCCAGCAGCCAAAGGACAGGCACCGGGGAGCTGTTTTTT NA TRBJ2-2 TRBV4-1 TRBD1
CASSVTGRGAYNEQFF TGTGCCAGCAGCGTGACAGGGAGGGGGGCTTACAATGAGCAGTTCTTC once TRBJ2-1 TRBV9 NA